This TCR beta chain was identified during a study of OX40 agonist ivuxolimab in advanced cancers. Study background: Ivuxolimab is an agonistic anti-OX40 (CD134) antibody, and patients were treated with it. Mean age around 60 years, range about 23 to 80; around 80% male. Ivuxolimab was delivered to patients intravenously every 2 weeks at doses spanning 0.01 to 10 mg/kg.

General study findings and limits: Patients who responded partially at 0.1-3.0 mg/kg showed clonal expansion ranking among the lowest.

The CDR3 is 14 residues long. V was pared by 4 bases and J by 4 bases, with 13 bases between. Germline loops: CDR1 MNHEY, CDR2 SMNVEV (reference sequence). Some clones are missing from TCRdb's copy, which holds only in-frame ones; the method was immunoSEQ multiplex PCR. Seen here are tens of thousands of clones, about 93% observed once, and the top ten hold under 8%. As regards this clone: Its cognate antigen is unknown.

Sequences were derived from CD4+ or CD8+ T cells sorted from blood, sampled in a trial of the OX40 agonist ivuxolimab. V usage is TRBV27 and J usage is TRBJ1-2; no clear D. The TCR sequence derives from an adult with an advanced solid tumor such as melanoma, head and neck, liver or kidney cancer. The CDR3 protein is CASSSLRSTYGYTF. As DNA, the CDR3 is TGTGCCAGCAGTTCTCTACGGTCCACCTATGGCTACACCTTC.